A single sample gave rise to the 11 T cell receptor beta chains below, sequenced in a study of blood T cell repertoires in COVID-19. Profiling relied on immunoSEQ multiplex PCR, and the TCRdb table lists in-frame clones only, not all of them. The sample has under 200,000 clones, 79% seen once. The sample consisted of peripheral blood. Receptor source: a woman aged 55-70 years with COVID-19, enrolled during active disease.

This clone was seen more than once but under ten times. V is TRBV29-1 and J is TRBJ2-2, with TRBD1 matching over 9 bases. Germline lookup yields CDR1 SQVTM and CDR2 ANQGSEA. Trimming at V came to 6 bases and at J to 7 bases, leaving 6 bases not matched to a gene. The CDR3 loop spans 13 amino acids. CDR3 loop: CSVRQGGVGELFF. For the CDR3, the DNA is TGCAGCGTCCGACAGGGGGGGGTCGGGGAGCTGTTTTTT.

This clone appeared a single time. The sample carries other DNA sequences with the same CDR3. The gene calls are TRBV28 and TRBJ1-5, with D tentatively TRBD1 (5 bases). The germline gives CDR1 MDHEN, CDR2 SYDVKM. V lost 1 base, J lost 1 base, and 5 bases lay in between. This CDR3 region has 14 residues. The CDR3 DNA is TGTGCCAGCAGTTTATCAGGGAGCAATCAGCCCCAGCATTTT. Its translation: CASSLSGSNQPQHF.

The V gene is TRBV18, the J gene TRBJ1-6, with D unresolved. This CDR3 is built from 16 residues. Germline assignment: CDR1 KGHSH and CDR2 LQKENI. With 0 bases removed from V and 12 bases from J, the gap between germline ends came to 18 bases. The CDR3 bases are TGTGCCAGCTCACCACCCCCAATGGGGAGGACTGAACCCCTCCACTTT. Its protein is CASSPPPMGRTEPLHF.

This clone was picked up a small number of times. The chain uses TRBV14 and TRBJ2-3, with 12 nucleotides matching TRBD2. This CDR3 spans 17 amino acids. CDR1 SGHDN and CDR2 FVKESK come from the germline V gene. Trimming at V came to 4 bases and at J to 4 bases, leaving 9 bases not matched to a gene. For the CDR3, the DNA is TGTGCCAGCAGCCGACATCTAGCGGGAGGGCCCCCAGATACGCAGTATTTT. Protein: CASSRHLAGGPPDTQYF.

The table lists this clone with a few counts. The V call is TRBV7-6, the J call TRBJ2-3; 10 bases map to TRBD2. V lost 5 bases and J lost 1; bases outside the gene matches: 6. Germline assignment: CDR1 SGHVS and CDR2 FNYEAQ. The CDR3 spans 16 residues. The CDR3 DNA sequence: TGTGCCAGCAGCCTAGGGAGCGGGGGGGGCACAGATACGCAGTATTTT. This codes for CASSLGSGGGTDTQYF.

The gene calls are TRBV29-1 and TRBJ1-4; no clear D. Trimming removed 2 bases at V and 0 bases at J, with 7 bases between. Germline V CDR1 and CDR2: SQVTM, ANQGSEA. This CDR3 contains 14 residues. CDR3 in amino acids: CSVELLPTNEKLFF. In nucleotides, the CDR3 is TGCAGCGTTGAATTACTGCCAACTAATGAAAAACTGTTTTTT.

This clone has just one count. The gene calls are TRBV11-2 and TRBJ1-1; D unresolved. V gave up 0 bases and J gave up 0 bases, with 11 bases separating them. The CDR3 runs to 16 residues. In germline, CDR1 is SGHAT, CDR2 FQNNGV. CDR3 in DNA: TGTGCCAGCAGCTTAGAGGAGCGGCCCATGAACACTGAAGCTTTCTTT. Protein product: CASSLEERPMNTEAFF. Together with reference TRBV11-2 and TRBJ1-1, the CDR3 gives the full variable domain: EAGVAQSPRYKIIEKRQSVAFWCNPISGHATLYWYQQILGQGPKLLIQFQNNGVVDDSQLPKDRFSAERLKGVDSTLKIQPAKLEDSAVYLCASSLEERPMNTEAFFGQGTRLTVV.

The V and J genes are TRBV9 and TRBJ1-3, with unresolved D. The CDR3 totals 17 residues. Trimming removed 1 base from V and 0 bases from J, with 14 bases in between. The V gene's germline CDR1 is SGDLS and CDR2 YYNGEE. CDR3 DNA sequence: TGTGCCAGCAGCGTATTCCCAGCGGCCAGCTCTGGAAACACCATATATTTT. Its translation is CASSVFPAASSGNTIYF. Supplemented by reference TRBV9 and TRBJ1-3, the full variable domain reads DSGVTQTPKHLITATGQRVTLRCSPRSGDLSVYWYQQSLDQGLQFLIQYYNGEERAKGNILERFSAQQFPDLHSELNLSSLELGDSALYFCASSVFPAASSGNTIYFGEGSWLTVV.

The V gene is TRBV25-1, the J gene TRBJ2-1, with 9 positions matching TRBD2. V lost 3 bases and J lost 14; bases outside the gene matches: 5. Germline V lookup: CDR1 MGHDK, CDR2 SYGVNS. The CDR3 length is 12 residues. The CDR3 DNA follows: TGTGCCAGCAGTGAGATAGGGACTAGCAAGTTCTTC. Amino acids: CASSEIGTSKFF.

This clone was counted between two and nine times. The chain links TRBV28 to TRBJ1-4; D gene unclear. The germline V gene encodes CDR1 MDHEN and CDR2 SYDVKM. V gave up 2 bases and J gave up 6 bases, with 10 bases separating them. The CDR3 consists of 14 residues. The DNA for the CDR3 is TGTGCCAGCAGTTTACGGGGTATTGATGAAAAACTGTTTTTT. As protein: CASSLRGIDEKLFF.

J is TRBJ2-7 and V is TRBV27; 14 nucleotides line up with TRBD2. V shed 6 bases and J 2 bases; nucleotides not matched to a gene: 6. The CDR3 contains 16 residues. Germline V gene lookup returns CDR1 MNHEY and CDR2 SMNVEV (reference sequence). This CDR3 reads CASRGLAGAGAYEQYF. As DNA, the CDR3 is TGTGCCAGCAGGGGACTAGCGGGAGCTGGGGCCTACGAGCAGTACTTC.